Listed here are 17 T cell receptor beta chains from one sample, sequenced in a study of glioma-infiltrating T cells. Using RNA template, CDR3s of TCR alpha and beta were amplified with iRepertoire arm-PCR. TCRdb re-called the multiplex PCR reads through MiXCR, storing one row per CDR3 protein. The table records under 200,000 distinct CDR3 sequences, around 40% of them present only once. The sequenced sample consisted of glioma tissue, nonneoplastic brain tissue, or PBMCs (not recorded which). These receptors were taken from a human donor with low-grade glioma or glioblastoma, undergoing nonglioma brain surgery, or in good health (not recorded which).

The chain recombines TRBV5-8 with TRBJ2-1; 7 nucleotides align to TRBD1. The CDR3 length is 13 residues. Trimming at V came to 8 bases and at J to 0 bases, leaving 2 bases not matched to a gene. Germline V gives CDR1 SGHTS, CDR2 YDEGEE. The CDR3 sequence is CARRDSSYNEQFF. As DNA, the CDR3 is TGTGCCAGACGGGACAGCTCCTACAATGAGCAGTTCTTC.

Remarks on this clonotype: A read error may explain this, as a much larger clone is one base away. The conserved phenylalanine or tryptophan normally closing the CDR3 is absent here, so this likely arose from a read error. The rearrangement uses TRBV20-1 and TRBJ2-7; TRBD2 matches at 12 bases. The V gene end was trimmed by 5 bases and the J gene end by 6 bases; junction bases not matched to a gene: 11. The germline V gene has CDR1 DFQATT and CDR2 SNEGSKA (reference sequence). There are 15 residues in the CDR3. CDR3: CSAGTAGLAGLEQYL. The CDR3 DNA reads TGCAGTGCTGGGACAGCGGGACTAGCGGGCCTCGAGCAGTACTTA.

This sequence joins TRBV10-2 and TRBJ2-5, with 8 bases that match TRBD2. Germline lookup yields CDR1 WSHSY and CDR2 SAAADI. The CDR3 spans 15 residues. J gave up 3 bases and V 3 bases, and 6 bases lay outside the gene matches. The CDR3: CASSELGLGKETQYF. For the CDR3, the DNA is TGCGCCAGCAGTGAATTGGGACTAGGGAAAGAGACCCAGTACTTC.

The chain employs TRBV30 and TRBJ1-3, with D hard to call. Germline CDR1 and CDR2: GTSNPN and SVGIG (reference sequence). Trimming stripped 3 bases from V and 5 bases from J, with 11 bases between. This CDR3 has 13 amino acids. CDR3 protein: CAWRGPGRNTIYF. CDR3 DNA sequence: TGTGCCTGGAGAGGTCCCGGCCGAAACACCATATATTTT.

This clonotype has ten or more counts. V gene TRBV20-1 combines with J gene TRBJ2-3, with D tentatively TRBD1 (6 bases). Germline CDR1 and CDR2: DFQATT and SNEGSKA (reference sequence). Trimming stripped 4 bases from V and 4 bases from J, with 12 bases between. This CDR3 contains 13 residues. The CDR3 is CSAMGANPDTQYF. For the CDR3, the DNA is TGCAGTGCTATGGGGGCCAACCCAGATACGCAGTATTTT.

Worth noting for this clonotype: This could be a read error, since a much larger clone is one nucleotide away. CDR3: CASSSGGSSYEQYF. CDR3 in DNA: TGTGCCAGCAGTTCCGGGGGGTCCTCCTACGAGCAGTACTTC. V and J are TRBV28 and TRBJ2-7; 7 nucleotides line up with TRBD2. V shed 4 bases and J 0 bases; nucleotides not matched to a gene: 3. The germline CDR1 and CDR2 sequences are MDHEN and SYDVKM. The CDR3 has 14 residues.

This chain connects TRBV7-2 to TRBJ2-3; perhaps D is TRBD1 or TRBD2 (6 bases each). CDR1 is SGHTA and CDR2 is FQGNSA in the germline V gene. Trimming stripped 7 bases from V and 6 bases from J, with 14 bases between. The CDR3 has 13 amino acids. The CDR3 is CASIREGGDTQYF. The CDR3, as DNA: TGTGCCAGCATCCGCGAGGGGGGCGATACGCAGTATTTT.

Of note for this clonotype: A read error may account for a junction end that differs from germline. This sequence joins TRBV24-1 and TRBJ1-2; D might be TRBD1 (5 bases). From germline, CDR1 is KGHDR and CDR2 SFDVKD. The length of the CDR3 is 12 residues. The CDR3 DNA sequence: TGTGCCACCAGTTCACGGGGCTATTGCTACACCTTC. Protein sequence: CATSSRGYCYTF.

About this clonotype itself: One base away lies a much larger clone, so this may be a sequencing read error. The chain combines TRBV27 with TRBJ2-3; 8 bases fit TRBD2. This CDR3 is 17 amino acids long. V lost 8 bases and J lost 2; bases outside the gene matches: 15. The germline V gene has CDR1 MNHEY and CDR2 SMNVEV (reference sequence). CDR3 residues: CASYSRGLEGPTDTQYF. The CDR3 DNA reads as TGTGCCAGCTATTCCCGGGGACTAGAGGGACCCACAGATACGCAGTATTTT.

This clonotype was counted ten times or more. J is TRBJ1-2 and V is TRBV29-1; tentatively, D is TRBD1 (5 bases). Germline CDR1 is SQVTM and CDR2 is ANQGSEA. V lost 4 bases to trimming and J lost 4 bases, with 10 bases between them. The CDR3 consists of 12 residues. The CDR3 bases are TGCAGCGTTGTGACAGAATCCTATGGCTACACCTTC. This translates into CSVVTESYGYTF.

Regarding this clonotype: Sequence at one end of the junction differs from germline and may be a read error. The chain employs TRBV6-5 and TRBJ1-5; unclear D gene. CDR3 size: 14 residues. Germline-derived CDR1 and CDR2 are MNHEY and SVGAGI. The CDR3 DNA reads TGTGCCAGCAGTAAACTAACATCATATCATCCCCAGCATTTT. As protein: CASSKLTSYHPQHF.

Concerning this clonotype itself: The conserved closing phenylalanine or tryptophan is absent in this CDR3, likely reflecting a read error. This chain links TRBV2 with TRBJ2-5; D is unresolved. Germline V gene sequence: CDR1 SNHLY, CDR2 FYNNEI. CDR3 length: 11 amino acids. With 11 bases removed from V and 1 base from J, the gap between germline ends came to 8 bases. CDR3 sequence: CAVDGQETQYL. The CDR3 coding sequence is TGTGCCGTGGACGGCCAAGAGACCCAGTACCTC.

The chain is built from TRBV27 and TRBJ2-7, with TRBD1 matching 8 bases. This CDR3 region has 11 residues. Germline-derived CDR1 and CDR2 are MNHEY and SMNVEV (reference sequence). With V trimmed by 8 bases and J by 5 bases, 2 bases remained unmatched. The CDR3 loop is CASDRGHEQYF. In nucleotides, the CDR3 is TGTGCCAGCGACAGGGGCCACGAGCAGTACTTC.

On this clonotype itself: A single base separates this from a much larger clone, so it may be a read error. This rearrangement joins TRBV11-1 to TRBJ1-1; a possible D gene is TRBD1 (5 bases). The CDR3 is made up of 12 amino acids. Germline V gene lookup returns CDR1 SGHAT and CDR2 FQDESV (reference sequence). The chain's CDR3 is CASSLVVGTSIF. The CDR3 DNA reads TGTGCCAGCAGCTTAGTTGTTGGGACGTCTATCTTT. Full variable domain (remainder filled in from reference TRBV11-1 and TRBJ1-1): EAEVAQSPRYKITEKSQAVAFWCDPISGHATLYWYRQILGQGPELLVQFQDESVVDDSQLPKDRFSAERLKGVDSTLKIQPAELGDSAMYLCASSLVVGTSIFGQGTRLTVV.

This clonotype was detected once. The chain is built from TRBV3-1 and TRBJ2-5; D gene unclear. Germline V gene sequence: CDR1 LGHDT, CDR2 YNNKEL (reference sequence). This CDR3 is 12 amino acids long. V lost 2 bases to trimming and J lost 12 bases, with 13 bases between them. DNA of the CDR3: TGTGCCAGCAGCCAAAACCTACTCAGCGAGTACTTC. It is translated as CASSQNLLSEYF.

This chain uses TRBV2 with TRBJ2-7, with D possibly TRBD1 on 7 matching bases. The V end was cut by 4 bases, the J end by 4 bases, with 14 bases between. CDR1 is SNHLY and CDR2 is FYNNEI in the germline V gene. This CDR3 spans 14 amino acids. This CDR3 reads CASSGNRGGYEQYF. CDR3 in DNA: TGTGCCAGCAGTGGGAACAGGGGAGGATACGAGCAGTACTTC.

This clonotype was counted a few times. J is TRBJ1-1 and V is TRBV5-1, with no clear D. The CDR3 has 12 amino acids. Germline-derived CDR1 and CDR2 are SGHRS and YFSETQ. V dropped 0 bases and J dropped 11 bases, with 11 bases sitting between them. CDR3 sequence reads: CASSLEGHGAFF. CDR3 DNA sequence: TGCGCCAGCAGCTTGGAGGGCCACGGGGCTTTCTTT. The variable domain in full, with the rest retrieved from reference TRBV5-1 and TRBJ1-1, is KAGVTQTPRYLIKTRGQQVTLSCSPISGHRSVSWYQQTPGQGLQFLFEYFSETQRNKGNFPGRFSGRQFSNSRSEMNVSTLELGDSALYLCASSLEGHGAFFGQGTRLTVV.